This T cell receptor (beta chain) was sequenced in a study of blood T cell repertoires in COVID-19. Study as a whole: Whether acute or convalescent, the COVID-19 samples came from the United States, Italy and Spain. Sources were T cells, B-cell-depleted T cells, or PBMCs; the material itself was cDNA or gDNA.

Trimming cost V 7 bases and J 5 bases; bases outside gene matches: 6. In germline, CDR1 is SNHLY, CDR2 FYNNEI. This CDR3 region has 14 residues. Source study methods: Using reference gene primer amplification, nucleated cell counts were estimated. Method: immunoSEQ multiplex PCR; TCRdb's copy keeps in-frame clones and lacks some. V and J calls and clone size are given by that table; D and trimming were obtained from the DNA. The table has over 50,000 clones, about 85% seen once. This chain uses TRBV2 with TRBJ2-2, with 8 bases lining up with TRBD2. Sample: peripheral blood. The receptor comes from a man aged 50 to 59 with acute or convalescent COVID-19. For the CDR3, the DNA is TGTGCCAGCAAAAGAGCGGGAGAGACCGGGGAGCTGTTTTTT. This translates into CASKRAGETGELFF.